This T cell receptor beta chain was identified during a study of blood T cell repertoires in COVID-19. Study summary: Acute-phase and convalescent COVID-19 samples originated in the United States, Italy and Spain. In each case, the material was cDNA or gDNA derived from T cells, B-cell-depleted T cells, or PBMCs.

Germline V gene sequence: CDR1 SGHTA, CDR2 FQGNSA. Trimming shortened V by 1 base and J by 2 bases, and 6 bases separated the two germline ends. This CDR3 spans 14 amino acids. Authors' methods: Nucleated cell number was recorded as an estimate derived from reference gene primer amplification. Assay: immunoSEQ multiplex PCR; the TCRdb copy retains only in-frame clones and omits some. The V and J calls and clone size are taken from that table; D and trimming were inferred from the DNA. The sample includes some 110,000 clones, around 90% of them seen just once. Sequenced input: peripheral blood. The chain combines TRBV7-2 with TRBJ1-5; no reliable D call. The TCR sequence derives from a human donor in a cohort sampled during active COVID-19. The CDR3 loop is CASSLGPGNQPQHF. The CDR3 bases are TGTGCCAGCAGCTTAGGCCCGGGCAATCAGCCCCAGCATTTT.